A single T cell receptor beta chain is shown here with its context. Its target is not known. Generated by immunoSEQ multiplex PCR, the TCRdb table keeps only in-frame clones and is missing some. This sample has 120,000 or so clones, with around 89% found just once. The data were obtained in a study of T cell responses to AZD1222 COVID-19 vaccine. Study conclusions and caveats: Donors in the cohort were predominantly white British and more often female, and clonal diversity was possibly underestimated. Unmutated variant regions are reportedly targeted by nearly half of spike-specific TCRs.

Germline V gives CDR1 MDHEN, CDR2 SYDVKM. The CDR3 loop spans 16 amino acids. J gave up 3 bases and V 5 bases, and 8 bases lay outside the gene matches. The sample in question was peripheral blood, obtained 28 days after the second AZD1222 dose. The genes are TRBV28 and TRBJ2-1, with 9 bases matching TRBD2. The clonotype originates from an adult who received the AZD1222 COVID-19 vaccine. The CDR3 region is CASSAGGGGNYNEQFF. In nucleotides, the CDR3 is TGTGCCAGCAGTGCGGGAGGGGGGGGAAACTACAATGAGCAGTTCTTC.